This entry features one T cell receptor (beta chain) sequence. The method was immunoSEQ multiplex PCR; TCRdb's version includes in-frame clones alone and lacks a portion of them. The sample has 200,000 to 250,000 clones, about 89% seen once. This sample is drawn from a study of cytomegalovirus exposure and HLA in healthy donors. At the level of the study: The use of the same platform for the 90 to 150 validation repertoires and the 600 to 800 first-cohort repertoires was reported by a later analysis.

The source material was PBMCs. This clonotype originated in a young woman in good health and CMV-seronegative.

CDR3 sequence: CASSFGGVSLMNTEAFF. CDR3 bases: TGCGCCAGCAGCTTTGGAGGGGTCTCCTTAATGAACACTGAAGCTTTCTTT. The chain combines TRBV5-1 with TRBJ1-1, with D perhaps TRBD1 (5 bases). The CDR3 contains 17 residues. V lost 2 bases, J lost 0 bases, and 17 bases lay in between. Germline CDR1 reads SGHRS; CDR2 reads YFSETQ.